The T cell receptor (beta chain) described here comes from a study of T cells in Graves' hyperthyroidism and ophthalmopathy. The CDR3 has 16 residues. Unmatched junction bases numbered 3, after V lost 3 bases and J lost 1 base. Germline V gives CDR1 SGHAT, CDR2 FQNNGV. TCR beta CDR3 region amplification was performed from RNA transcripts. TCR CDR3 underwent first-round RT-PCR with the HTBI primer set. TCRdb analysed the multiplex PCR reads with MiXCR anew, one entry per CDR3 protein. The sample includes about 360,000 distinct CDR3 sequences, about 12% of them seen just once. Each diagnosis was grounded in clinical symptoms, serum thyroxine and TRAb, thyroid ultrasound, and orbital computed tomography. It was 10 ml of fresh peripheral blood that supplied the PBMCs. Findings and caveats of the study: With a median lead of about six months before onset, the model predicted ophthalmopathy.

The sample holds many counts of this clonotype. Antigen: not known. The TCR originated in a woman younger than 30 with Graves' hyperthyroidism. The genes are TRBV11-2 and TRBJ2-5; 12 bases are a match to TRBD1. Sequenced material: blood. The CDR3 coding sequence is TGTGCCAGCAGCTTTGGGACAGGGGGCCCCCAAGAGACCCAGTACTTC. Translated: CASSFGTGGPQETQYF.